These 19 T cell receptor beta chains were sequenced from one sample in a study of blood T cell repertoires in COVID-19. Clones were sequenced by immunoSEQ multiplex PCR, and TCRdb holds only the in-frame ones, with some missing. The sample carries 250,000 or so clones, about 89% recorded once. The specimen sequenced was PBMCs or T cells enriched from blood (not recorded which). The receptors derive from a woman under 30 who had recovered from COVID-19.

The chain employs TRBV9 and TRBJ2-3; tentative D call: TRBD1 (6 bases). Germline V gives CDR1 SGDLS, CDR2 YYNGEE. The CDR3 spans 16 residues. V was shortened by 3 bases and J by 2 bases, with 16 bases between the two germline ends. The CDR3 DNA reads TGTGCCAGCAGCGCAAGAGGGGACATGAACACAGATACGCAGTATTTT. Amino acids: CASSARGDMNTDTQYF.

Note on this clone: Other DNA sequences in the sample encode the same CDR3. The chain uses TRBV11-3 and TRBJ2-1; TRBD2 might be the D (5 bases). From germline, CDR1 is SGHNT and CDR2 YENEEA. The CDR3 spans 15 residues. The ends were cut back, 1 base at V and 0 bases at J, with 7 bases in the middle. The CDR3 coding sequence is TGTGCCAGCAGCTTAGGTGGGAGCTCCTACAATGAGCAGTTCTTC. Amino acid sequence: CASSLGGSSYNEQFF. The variable domain in full, with the rest retrieved from reference TRBV11-3 and TRBJ2-1, is EAGVVQSPRYKIIEKKQPVAFWCNPISGHNTLYWYLQNLGQGPELLIRYENEEAVDDSQLPKDRFSAERLKGVDSTLKIQPAELGDSAVYLCASSLGGSSYNEQFFGPGTRLTVL.

This chain joins TRBV9 and TRBJ2-1, with D unresolved. The CDR3 loop spans 14 amino acids. V lost 3 bases and J lost 4, with 11 bases in between. Germline V lookup: CDR1 SGDLS, CDR2 YYNGEE. CDR3 residues: CASSALTGYNEQFF. The CDR3 nucleotides are TGTGCCAGCAGCGCACTAACCGGTTACAATGAGCAGTTCTTC.

The chain recombines TRBV7-2 with TRBJ2-1, with unresolved D. This CDR3 spans 14 amino acids. V lost 5 bases, J lost 0 bases, and 8 bases lay in between. The germline V gene encodes CDR1 SGHTA and CDR2 FQGNSA. The CDR3 coding sequence is TGTGCCAGCAGCCTATACAGCTCCTACAATGAGCAGTTCTTC. It yields the protein CASSLYSSYNEQFF.

J is TRBJ2-1 and V is TRBV6-4, with D hard to call. The V end was cut by 3 bases, the J end by 1 base, with 10 bases between. CDR3 length: 15 residues. Germline V gene lookup returns CDR1 MRHNA and CDR2 SNTAGT. The CDR3 sequence: CASSDTASSYNEQFF. The CDR3 DNA sequence: TGTGCCAGCAGTGATACTGCATCGTCCTACAATGAGCAGTTCTTC.

The chain carries TRBV11-2 and TRBJ1-2; 8 nucleotides agree with TRBD1. J was trimmed by 4 bases and V by 4 bases; bases with no gene match: 5. The V gene's germline CDR1 is SGHAT and CDR2 FQNNGV. The CDR3 has 14 residues. The CDR3 spells CASSSSGGGYGYTF. As DNA, the CDR3 is TGTGCCAGCAGCTCATCAGGGGGCGGCTATGGCTACACCTTC.

The chain combines TRBV5-4 with TRBJ2-6; 8 nucleotides align to TRBD1. Trimming took 4 bases from V and 4 from J; bases not matched to a gene: 10. From germline, CDR1 is SGHNT and CDR2 YYREEE (reference sequence). The CDR3 is 17 residues long. The CDR3 here is CASSPTIGQGGANVLTF. CDR3 nucleotides: TGTGCCAGCAGCCCAACCATCGGACAGGGAGGGGCCAACGTCCTGACTTTC.

J is TRBJ1-2 and V is TRBV28, with D possibly matching TRBD1 (5 bases). The germline V gene encodes CDR1 MDHEN and CDR2 SYDVKM. Trimming cost V 5 bases and J 4 bases, with 11 bases left between them. The CDR3 has 13 amino acids. For the CDR3, the DNA is TGTGCCAGCAGTGTGACAGAAGTCTATGGCTACACCTTC. Its translation: CASSVTEVYGYTF.

V is TRBV12-3 or TRBV12-4 and J is TRBJ1-2; D call uncertain. This CDR3 comprises 11 residues. V was cut by 1 base and J by 7 bases, with 4 bases left in between. The DNA of the CDR3 is TGTGCCAGCAGTTTAGGGCCTGGCTACACCTTC. Amino acids: CASSLGPGYTF.

The genes are TRBV6-5 and TRBJ1-1, with a tentative D call TRBD1 (6 bases). Trimming removed 10 bases at V and 5 bases at J, with 17 bases between. Germline CDR1 reads MNHEY; CDR2 reads SVGAGI. CDR3 size: 13 residues. The chain's CDR3 is CATDFARGTEAFF. The DNA of the CDR3 is TGTGCCACCGACTTCGCAAGGGGGACTGAAGCTTTCTTT.

The chain uses TRBV29-1 and TRBJ2-7; 7 nucleotides align to TRBD1. The germline V gene encodes CDR1 SQVTM and CDR2 ANQGSEA. This CDR3 is built from 12 residues. The V gene end was trimmed by 6 bases and the J gene end by 4 bases; junction bases not matched to a gene: 6. CDR3: CSVTDRTYEQYF. CDR3 in DNA: TGCAGCGTAACGGACAGGACTTACGAGCAGTACTTC.

V is TRBV7-9 and J is TRBJ2-5; 11 bases are a match to TRBD2. The junction had 6 bases not matched to a gene; V was cut back by 2 bases and J by 4 bases. CDR1 is SEHNR and CDR2 is FQNEAQ in the germline V gene (reference sequence). CDR3 length: 16 residues. This chain's CDR3 is CASSLLTSGEGETQYF. The CDR3 coding sequence is TGTGCCAGCAGCTTACTGACTAGCGGGGAGGGAGAGACCCAGTACTTC.

This chain connects TRBV4-3 to TRBJ1-2; 10 positions match TRBD1. Germline V lookup: CDR1 LGHNA, CDR2 YSLEER. The CDR3 length is 17 residues. After removal of 1 base from V and 2 bases from J, the junction contained 7 bases not matched to a gene. The CDR3 region is CASSQVFSGQGNYGYTF. DNA of the CDR3: TGCGCCAGCAGCCAAGTTTTTTCGGGACAGGGGAACTATGGCTACACCTTC.

The V call is TRBV5-1, the J call TRBJ2-1; TRBD2 is a possible D gene (6 bases). CDR3 length: 15 amino acids. V was cut by 4 bases and J by 0 bases, with 11 bases left in between. CDR1 is SGHRS, CDR2 YFSETQ, per germline. The DNA of the CDR3 is TGCGCCAGCAGCCTAACTAGCAGCTCCTACAATGAGCAGTTCTTC. As protein: CASSLTSSSYNEQFF. The full variable domain, completed using reference TRBV5-1 and TRBJ2-1, is KAGVTQTPRYLIKTRGQQVTLSCSPISGHRSVSWYQQTPGQGLQFLFEYFSETQRNKGNFPGRFSGRQFSNSRSEMNVSTLELGDSALYLCASSLTSSSYNEQFFGPGTRLTVL.

This clone was seen only once. The chain has TRBV20-1 and TRBJ2-5; D possibly corresponds to TRBD2 (6 bases). Germline lookup yields CDR1 DFQATT and CDR2 SNEGSKA (reference sequence). V was shortened by 7 bases and J by 4 bases, with 10 bases between the two germline ends. The CDR3 loop spans 11 amino acids. Here the CDR3 DNA reads TGCAGTGGTCAGGGAGGAGAGACCCAGTACTTC. As protein: CSGQGGETQYF.

The CDR3 DNA reads TGTGCCAGCAGCTTGAATAGCGGGGCCTACAATGAGCAGTTCTTC. Its translation: CASSLNSGAYNEQFF. The rearrangement uses TRBV11-2 and TRBJ2-1; 8 nucleotides align to TRBD2. Germline lookup yields CDR1 SGHAT and CDR2 FQNNGV. The CDR3 contains 15 residues. The V and J ends lost 3 bases and 2 bases, in that order; junction bases with no gene match: 3.

The J gene is TRBJ1-1, the V gene TRBV5-4; perhaps TRBD1 as D (6 bases). Trimming took 3 bases from V and 5 from J, leaving 14 bases between them. The germline gives CDR1 SGHNT, CDR2 YYREEE (reference sequence). The CDR3 totals 14 residues. The CDR3 bases are TGTGCCAGCAGCTCACAACCAGGACAGACTGAAGCTTTCTTT. Translating gives CASSSQPGQTEAFF.

The gene calls are TRBV5-1 and TRBJ2-4; D gene ambiguous. This CDR3 has 14 residues. CDR1 SGHRS and CDR2 YFSETQ come from the germline V gene. V was shortened by 4 bases and J by 1 base, with 9 bases between the two germline ends. The CDR3 nucleotides read TGCGCCAGCAGCGAGGCCGGGGCCAAAAACATTCAGTACTTC. It specifies CASSEAGAKNIQYF.

CDR3 sequence (DNA): TGTGCCAGCAGCTTCATGGGGGCAGGGATCTATGGCTACACCTTC. The encoded protein is CASSFMGAGIYGYTF. The chain is built from TRBV7-9 and TRBJ1-2, with D maybe TRBD1 (6 bases). The ends were cut back, 3 bases at V and 4 bases at J, with 15 bases in the middle. Germline V gene lookup returns CDR1 SEHNR and CDR2 FQNEAQ (reference sequence). The CDR3 totals 15 residues.